Sequencing of this TCR beta chain was carried out in a study of OX40 agonist ivuxolimab in advanced cancers. Looking at the study overall: An agonistic anti-OX40 (CD134) antibody, ivuxolimab, was used to treat the patients. Of mixed ages from about 23 to 79 and averaging around 60 years, the group was about 86% male. The dose of intravenous ivuxolimab that patients received every 2 weeks ranged from 0.01 to 10 mg/kg.

Only in-frame clones appear in the TCRdb table, and some are missing; sequencing was by immunoSEQ multiplex PCR. Of under 100,000 clones listed, less than 85% are singletons. General study points: CD4+ and CD8+ blood T cells expanded clonally by week 6 at 0.1 to 3.0 mg/kg.

The CDR3 has 14 amino acids. The germline V gene encodes CDR1 MNHEY and CDR2 SMNVEV (reference sequence). V lost 3 bases to trimming and J lost 14 bases, with 22 bases between them. Comments on this clone: Its target is unknown.

Source: CD4+ or CD8+ T cells sorted from blood, taken in a trial of the OX40 agonist ivuxolimab. V is TRBV27 and J is TRBJ1-2; perhaps TRBD1 as D (6 bases). The receptor comes from an adult with an advanced solid tumor such as melanoma, head and neck, liver or kidney cancer. CDR3 sequence reads: CASSFGETGTFGTF. CDR3 DNA: TGTGCCAGCAGTTTCGGGGAAACAGGGACCTTCGGGACCTTC.